Below, 5 T cell receptor beta chains from the same sample are listed, as sequenced in a study of blood T cell repertoires in COVID-19. Clones were sequenced by immunoSEQ multiplex PCR, and TCRdb holds only the in-frame ones, with some missing. The table shows fewer than 110,000 clones, with about 90% occurring only once. Specimen: peripheral blood. Receptor source: a woman younger than 45 with acute or convalescent COVID-19.

This rearrangement joins TRBV6-1 to TRBJ1-1; 12 bases map to TRBD1. The CDR3 loop spans 15 amino acids. Germline CDR1 reads MNHNS; CDR2 reads SASEGT. V shed 3 bases and J 5 bases; nucleotides not matched to a gene: 4. CDR3 bases: TGTGCCAGCAGTGATGGGACAGGGGGCTGGACTGAAGCTTTCTTT. This codes for CASSDGTGGWTEAFF.

This chain uses TRBV7-9 with TRBJ2-7, with TRBD1 matching 8 bases. The V segment lost 3 bases and the J segment 4 bases; nucleotides outside the gene matches: 14. The germline V gene encodes CDR1 SEHNR and CDR2 FQNEAQ (reference sequence). The CDR3 runs 17 residues. The CDR3 DNA is TGTGCCAGCAGCTTTGGTCCCTCGGGACAGGCTTCTTACGAGCAGTACTTC. It is translated as CASSFGPSGQASYEQYF.

This chain joins TRBV25-1 and TRBJ2-5; TRBD2 matches 7 bases. CDR3 length equals 13 residues. With V trimmed by 7 bases and J by 4 bases, 6 bases remained unmatched. Germline V gives CDR1 MGHDK, CDR2 SYGVNS. For the CDR3, the DNA is TGTGCCAGCACCCTGAGCGGGGCAGAGACCCAGTACTTC. Protein product: CASTLSGAETQYF.

This sequence joins TRBV28 and TRBJ1-2; 8 bases line up with TRBD1. J gave up 4 bases and V 6 bases, and 10 bases lay outside the gene matches. Germline values: CDR1 MDHEN, CDR2 SYDVKM. CDR3 length: 15 amino acids. CDR3 nucleotides: TGTGCCAGCAGCTCAACAGGGGGTAGATTCTATGGCTACACCTTC. This encodes CASSSTGGRFYGYTF.

The chain carries TRBV28 and TRBJ2-7; D possibly corresponds to TRBD2 (6 bases). CDR3 length: 13 amino acids. The germline CDR1 and CDR2 sequences are MDHEN and SYDVKM. Trimming took off 2 bases at V and 7 bases at J, with 12 bases between the two ends. The DNA for the CDR3 is TGTGCCAGCAGTTTACCCCACCGGGGGGAGCAGTACTTC. Protein sequence: CASSLPHRGEQYF.